This T cell receptor (beta chain) was sequenced in a study of blood T cell repertoires in COVID-19. The method was immunoSEQ multiplex PCR; TCRdb's version includes in-frame clones alone and lacks a portion of them. This table holds around 300,000 clones, roughly 86% found once. V was clipped by 0 bases and J by 5 bases, with 11 bases between them. The CDR3 is made up of 14 amino acids. Per the germline V gene, CDR1 is SGHRS and CDR2 is YFSETQ. The TCR was taken from a woman aged 18-29 years who had recovered from COVID-19. The chain links TRBV5-1 to TRBJ1-1; no clear D. The sequenced material came from PBMCs or T cells enriched from blood (not recorded which). Here the CDR3 DNA reads TGCGCCAGCAGCTTGGGTGGGTCCGGGACTGAAGCTTTCTTT. The encoded protein is CASSLGGSGTEAFF.